Described below is a single T cell receptor beta chain sequence and its context. The CDR3 is 13 residues long. Germline CDR1 and CDR2: SQVTM and ANQGSEA. Original handling: Amplification from reference gene primers served as the basis for estimated nucleated cell counts. Produced via immunoSEQ multiplex PCR; TCRdb's table is partial and in-frame only. Clone size and V and J calls were adopted from that table, with D and trimming inferred from the DNA. The sample contains approximately 140,000 clones, less than 90% of which appear only once. These data originate in a study of blood T cell repertoires in COVID-19. Study-wide background: The samples span acute and convalescent COVID-19 from the United States, Italy and Spain. Sources were T cells, B-cell-depleted T cells, or PBMCs; the material itself was cDNA or gDNA.

The clonotype originates from a human donor in a cohort sampled during active COVID-19. The material sequenced was peripheral blood. This chain connects TRBV29-1 to TRBJ2-1, with 7 bases lining up with TRBD2. CDR3 amino acids: CTIPGGSYNEQFF. The CDR3 DNA reads as TGCACCATTCCGGGGGGCTCCTACAATGAGCAGTTCTTC.